The TCR beta chain under discussion was sequenced for a study of control samples from healthy donors and cancer patients. The table came from immunoSEQ multiplex PCR; TCRdb's copy has only in-frame clones and leaves some out. The profile shows 80,000 to 100,000 clones, around 88% of them singletons. Germline CDR1 is SGHTA and CDR2 is FQGNSA. V was pared by 5 bases and J by 6 bases, with 16 bases of the junction left unmatched. This CDR3 is 17 amino acids long. Material for sequencing was blood. The chain links TRBV7-2 to TRBJ2-3; 8 bases fit TRBD2. The origin of this receptor is a man under 40 in good health. CDR3: CASSPGGPAGAGDTQYF. The CDR3 nucleotides read TGTGCCAGCAGCCCCGGGGGACCAGCGGGAGCAGGGGATACGCAGTATTTT.